The 11 T cell receptor beta chains presented below share a single source sample, sequenced in a study of OX40 agonist ivuxolimab in advanced cancers. Here immunoSEQ multiplex PCR was the method, and the copy in TCRdb shows in-frame clones only, minus some. The sample has 50,000 to 60,000 clones; approximately 87% are singletons. Specimen: CD4+ or CD8+ T cells sorted from blood, collected in a trial of the OX40 agonist ivuxolimab. The source is an adult with an advanced solid tumor such as melanoma, head and neck, liver or kidney cancer.

CDR3 in DNA: TGTGCCAGACTTCCGGGACTAGCTCCAGATACGCAGTATTTT. This gives the protein CARLPGLAPDTQYF. This chain uses TRBV5-3 with TRBJ2-3, with 9 bases fitting TRBD2. Being an ORF, TRBV5-3 has a function that is uncertain. The CDR3 sequence is 14 residues long. V shed 7 bases and J 4 bases; nucleotides not matched to a gene: 7.

Only a few counts were recorded for this clone. The gene calls are TRBV6-5 and TRBJ2-7; D is undetermined. Germline V lookup: CDR1 MNHEY, CDR2 SVGAGI. The ends were cut back, 0 bases at V and 2 bases at J, with 11 bases in the middle. This CDR3 has 15 amino acids. CDR3 loop: CASSYSKSRTYEQYF. In DNA form, the CDR3 reads TGTGCCAGCAGTTACTCGAAATCCCGAACCTACGAGCAGTACTTC.

This chain joins TRBV11-2 and TRBJ1-2, with 7 nucleotides matching TRBD1. Germline-derived CDR1 and CDR2 are SGHAT and FQNNGV. V lost 3 bases, J lost 10 bases, and 8 bases stayed unmatched. This CDR3 has 13 residues. CDR3 residues: CASSFPGGLNYTF. CDR3 sequence (DNA): TGTGCCAGCAGCTTTCCAGGGGGTCTAAACTACACCTTC. The whole variable domain, filled in from reference TRBV11-2 and TRBJ1-2, reads EAGVAQSPRYKIIEKRQSVAFWCNPISGHATLYWYQQILGQGPKLLIQFQNNGVVDDSQLPKDRFSAERLKGVDSTLKIQPAKLEDSAVYLCASSFPGGLNYTFGSGTRLTVV.

V gene TRBV28 combines with J gene TRBJ1-3; TRBD1 is a possible D gene (6 bases). The V gene's germline CDR1 is MDHEN and CDR2 SYDVKM. The V end lost 4 bases, the J end lost 8 bases, and 9 bases lay between the germline ends. CDR3 size: 12 residues. The DNA of the CDR3 is TGTGCCAGCAGTTGGGGGGGGCACACCATATATTTT. Its translation is CASSWGGHTIYF. Full variable domain (rest looked up from reference TRBV28 and TRBJ1-3): DVKVTQSSRYLVKRTGEKVFLECVQDMDHENMFWYRQDPGLGLRLIYFSYDVKMKEKGDIPEGYSVSREKKERFSLILESASTNQTSMYLCASSWGGHTIYFGEGSWLTVV.

The J gene is TRBJ1-3, the V gene TRBV19, with D maybe TRBD1 (6 bases). Germline V CDR1 and CDR2: LNHDA, SQIVND (reference sequence). V lost 3 bases to trimming and J lost 2 bases, with 14 bases between them. The CDR3 has 16 residues. Written as DNA, the CDR3 is TGTGCCAGTAGTATCACAGGGAGCTTAACTGGAAACACCATATATTTT. It specifies CASSITGSLTGNTIYF.

The chain couples TRBV10-3 to TRBJ2-7; no reliable D call. The CDR3 runs to 13 residues. Germline CDR1 ENHRY, CDR2 SYGVKD. Deletions cut 6 bases from V and 2 bases from J, with 11 bases between. The chain's CDR3 is CAIRVDVAYEQYF. The CDR3 bases are TGTGCCATCAGGGTGGACGTAGCCTACGAGCAGTACTTC.

The V call is TRBV5-1, the J call TRBJ2-5; D is uncertain. Trimming removed 4 bases from V and 6 bases from J, with 10 bases in between. The germline gives CDR1 SGHRS, CDR2 YFSETQ. This CDR3 region has 12 residues. The CDR3 DNA reads TGCGCCAGCAGCGATAGCCCTAAGACCCAGTACTTC. Amino acids: CASSDSPKTQYF.

V usage is TRBV7-9 and J usage is TRBJ2-3; 8 bases are a match to TRBD1. The CDR3 sequence is 16 residues long. Per the germline V gene, CDR1 is SEHNR and CDR2 is FQNEAQ (reference sequence). The junction had 12 bases not matched to a gene; V was cut back by 5 bases and J by 5 bases. CDR3 DNA: TGTGCCAGCAGCCGGTTCCAGGACAGGGCGGGAGATACGCAGTATTTT. Translation gives CASSRFQDRAGDTQYF.

This chain links TRBV6-5 with TRBJ1-1; D possibly corresponds to TRBD1 (6 bases). Trimming pared 1 base from V and 2 bases from J, leaving 11 bases between. The CDR3 is made up of 15 amino acids. The germline gives CDR1 MNHEY, CDR2 SVGAGI. DNA of the CDR3: TGTGCCAGCAGTTACTTTCCGGGGGCAAACACTGAAGCTTTCTTT. Protein sequence: CASSYFPGANTEAFF.

The chain combines TRBV30 with TRBJ2-6, with 7 bases identical to TRBD1. Germline V gene lookup returns CDR1 GTSNPN and CDR2 SVGIG (reference sequence). V was clipped by 5 bases and J by 0 bases; unmatched bases: 4. CDR3 size: 15 residues. CDR3 nucleotides: TGTGCCTGGTCACAGGGGACCTCTGGGGCCAACGTCCTGACTTTC. Encoded protein: CAWSQGTSGANVLTF.

This clone showed up just a few times. The V and J genes are TRBV10-2 and TRBJ2-7; the match to TRBD1 covers 8 bases. This CDR3 comprises 12 residues. The germline CDR1 and CDR2 sequences are WSHSY and SAAADI. V lost 7 bases to trimming and J lost 3 bases; unmatched junction nucleotides: 2. The CDR3 DNA sequence: TGCGCCAGCATTACAGGGGGCTACGAGCAGTACTTC. It is translated as CASITGGYEQYF.